The 2 T cell receptor beta chains presented below share a single source sample, sequenced in a study of blood T cell repertoires in COVID-19. Repertoires were generated with immunoSEQ multiplex PCR, while TCRdb's copy carries only in-frame clones and drops some. The sample consists of tens of thousands of clones, roughly 88% of them appearing once. Input material: peripheral blood. These receptors were collected from a human donor in a cohort sampled during active COVID-19.

V usage is TRBV2 and J usage is TRBJ1-4; D is uncertain. The germline V and J ends were trimmed by 6 bases and 1 base, with 12 bases remaining between them. The CDR3 is made up of 15 amino acids. Germline CDR1 and CDR2: SNHLY and FYNNEI. The DNA for the CDR3 is TGTGCCAGCAGACCTCCGAGAGGAACTAATGAAAAACTGTTTTTT. Encoded protein: CASRPPRGTNEKLFF.

V is TRBV6-1 and J is TRBJ2-5; D may be TRBD1 (6 bases). V lost 1 base and J 7 bases, leaving 10 bases between the germline ends. Germline V gene sequence: CDR1 MNHNS, CDR2 SASEGT. The CDR3 contains 13 residues. The chain's CDR3 is CASSEGSRGTQYF. The CDR3 DNA sequence: TGTGCCAGCAGTGAAGGTTCCAGGGGGACCCAGTACTTC.